The rows below give T cell receptor beta chains drawn from one sample of a study of blood T cell repertoires in COVID-19. Produced via immunoSEQ multiplex PCR; TCRdb's table is partial and in-frame only. The table lists about 160,000 clones, 70% to 90% of them singletons. Input material: peripheral blood. All receptors come from a man aged 35 to 55 with acute or convalescent COVID-19. Each CDR3 is given with its conserved first and last residue. D genes are given only for firm matches. Size tells how often a clone was seen (once, few, many) or the class of an expanded clone, and some rows leave it out.

TRBV4-2	TRBJ2-5	NA	NA	CASSQEEVAGVATQYF	TGTGCCAGCAGCCAAGAAGAGGTGGCAGGGGTGGCGACCCAGTACTTC
TRBV10-3	TRBJ2-1	NA	TRBD1	CATIGQGSTNEQFF	TGTGCCACTATCGGACAGGGGTCCACTAATGAGCAGTTCTTC
TRBV2	TRBJ2-7	NA	NA	CASSEAGVGYEQYF	TGTGCCAGCAGTGAAGCAGGGGTGGGCTACGAGCAGTACTTC
TRBV30	TRBJ1-1	NA	TRBD1	CAWRQTGLNTEAFF	TGTGCCTGGAGGCAGACAGGGTTGAACACTGAAGCTTTCTTT
TRBV6-2/TRBV6-3	TRBJ1-1	once	NA	CASSRTGVNTEAFF	TGTGCCAGCAGCCGCACAGGAGTGAACACTGAAGCTTTCTTT
TRBV5-1	TRBJ1-1	few	NA	CASSRQENTEAFF	TGCGCCAGCAGTCGGCAGGAGAACACTGAAGCTTTCTTT
TRBV11-3	TRBJ2-3	NA	TRBD1	CASSPGQGSTDTQYF	TGTGCCAGCAGCCCGGGACAGGGGAGCACAGATACGCAGTATTTT
TRBV7-3	TRBJ2-5	NA	NA	CASSLGGAQETQYF	TGTGCCAGCAGCTTAGGGGGGGCGCAAGAGACCCAGTACTTC
TRBV9	TRBJ1-3	NA	TRBD1	CASSVVPGGKSSGNTIYF	TGTGCCAGCAGCGTAGTCCCAGGGGGCAAGAGCTCTGGAAACACCATATATTTT
TRBV12-3/TRBV12-4	TRBJ1-6	NA	NA	CASSLIRLPLHF	TGTGCCAGCAGTTTAATACGACTACCCCTCCACTTT
TRBV13	TRBJ2-7	NA	TRBD1	CASSHSGTGVHEQYF	TGTGCCAGCAGCCATTCCGGGACAGGGGTCCACGAGCAGTACTTC
TRBV5-4	TRBJ1-1	NA	TRBD1	CASSRPTGEATEAFF	TGTGCCAGCAGCCGACCGACAGGGGAGGCCACTGAAGCTTTCTTT
TRBV6-2/TRBV6-3	TRBJ2-1	NA	NA	CASSYGQNNEQFF	TGTGCCAGCAGTTACGGCCAGAACAATGAGCAGTTCTTC
TRBV29-1	TRBJ1-2	NA	NA	CSVEEAGYGYTF	TGCAGCGTTGAAGAGGCGGGCTATGGCTACACCTTC
TRBV7-9	TRBJ2-3	few	TRBD2	CASSLGLAGGTDTQYF	TGTGCCAGCAGCTTAGGTCTAGCGGGGGGCACAGATACGCAGTATTTT
TRBV5-1	TRBJ1-1	NA	NA	CASSRGGSYTEAFF	TGCGCCAGCAGCCGAGGGGGTTCGTACACTGAAGCTTTCTTT
TRBV5-6	TRBJ1-6	few	NA	CASSLDSGANYNSPLHF	TGTGCCAGCAGCTTAGACTCAGGGGCTAACTATAATTCACCCCTCCACTTT
TRBV20-1	TRBJ2-5	few	NA	CSASSSQETQYF	TGCAGTGCTAGTTCGTCCCAAGAGACCCAGTACTTC
TRBV24-1	TRBJ1-4	NA	NA	CATSESAGEKLFF	TGTGCCACCAGTGAGTCTGCAGGGGAAAAACTGTTTTTT
TRBV11-2	TRBJ2-7	NA	NA	CASSSRGEQYF	TGTGCCAGCAGTTCCAGGGGAGAGCAGTACTTC
TRBV11-2	TRBJ2-1	NA	NA	CASAATRTTRKIVF	TGTGCCAGCGCAGCGACTAGGACGACCCGTAAAATAGTCTTC
TRBV3-1/TRBV3-2	TRBJ2-3	NA	NA	CASTPRGRTDTQYF	TGTGCCAGTACGCCAAGGGGCAGGACAGATACGCAGTATTTT
TRBV25-1	TRBJ1-2	NA	TRBD1	CASSLGQSYGYTF	TGTGCCAGCAGCTTGGGACAGAGCTATGGCTACACCTTC
TRBV5-1	TRBJ2-5	NA	NA	CASSLAGGAETQYF	TGCGCCAGCAGCTTGGCCGGCGGGGCAGAGACCCAGTACTTC
TRBV2	TRBJ1-2	NA	NA	CASNFNYGYTF	TGTGCCAGCAACTTCAACTATGGCTACACCTTC
TRBV20-1	TRBJ2-1	NA	NA	CSASNPGSSYNEQFF	TGCAGTGCTAGTAATCCGGGGAGCTCCTACAATGAGCAGTTCTTC
TRBV10-1	TRBJ2-4	NA	NA	CASSESSLGIQYF	TGCGCCAGCAGTGAATCTAGCCTAGGCATTCAGTACTTC
TRBV6-4	TRBJ2-3	NA	TRBD2	CASSDSSGGSHTQYF	TGTGCCAGCAGTGACTCTAGCGGGGGGTCCCATACGCAGTATTTT